This T cell receptor beta chain was obtained from a study of T cell responses to AZD1222 COVID-19 vaccine. As regards this clone: The antigen is unknown.

General study points: With two AZD1222 doses given, Spike-specific TCR breadth and depth both rose. Possibly, clonal diversity was underestimated; donors were largely white British and included more females. Repertoires were obtained only post-peak T cell response.

Germline lookup yields CDR1 KGHSH and CDR2 LQKENI. The CDR3 has 15 residues. The ends lost 4 bases at V and 6 bases at J; junction bases unmatched: 8. The protocol was immunoSEQ multiplex PCR, while the TCRdb copy is restricted to in-frame clones and leaves out a portion. The table has 150,000 to 200,000 clones, around nine tenths seen once. The TCR was taken from an adult in good health. The chain uses TRBV18 and TRBJ2-7, with 11 bases identical to TRBD1. The sequenced sample was peripheral blood, obtained on day 0 of AZD1222 vaccination. CDR3: CASSREGQGVFEQYF. The CDR3 region has the DNA TGTGCCAGCTCACGGGAGGGACAGGGGGTTTTCGAGCAGTACTTC.